This T cell receptor beta chain came from a study of sequential checkpoint blockade in melanoma. The wider study: Patients were randomized 1:1 to nivolumab-then-ipilimumab or ipilimumab-then-nivolumab first-line.

Treatment of the sample: randomized to nivolumab then ipilimumab (arm A) or the reverse (arm B). The CDR3 has 13 residues. V shed 2 bases and J shed 6 bases, with 11 bases lying between them. Germline assignment: CDR1 MDHEN and CDR2 SYDVKM. This clone was observed a handful of times. Assay: immunoSEQ multiplex PCR; the TCRdb copy retains only in-frame clones and omits some. This sample yields under 15,000 clones, of which around 23% are seen a single time; roughly 6.5% belongs to the top ten. Sequencing used tumor tissue (inferred from file names), obtained from a patient given nivolumab and ipilimumab in sequence. V is TRBV28 and J is TRBJ2-7; D is possibly TRBD2 (5 bases). The receptor was derived from a human donor with melanoma. Written as DNA, the CDR3 is TGTGCCAGCAGTTTAATACCCGGAGGCGAGCAGTACTTC. It is translated as CASSLIPGGEQYF.